A selection of T cell receptor beta chains follows, all from one sample in a study of brain T cells in children with intractable seizures. TCRdb's copy holds only in-frame clones and misses some; the assay was immunoSEQ multiplex PCR. The sample has 80,000 or so clones, approximately 89% seen once. Sequenced material: peripheral blood, taken at surgery. These receptors came from a girl aged 2 to 9 with Rasmussen encephalitis and intractable seizures. Each CDR3 is given with its conserved first and last residue. The D gene is left open where the match is weak. Only some rows state a clone size, as once, few, many or a class for expanded clones.

D gene: TRBD2; J gene: TRBJ2-5; V gene: TRBV7-9; clone size: once; CDR3 DNA: TGTGCCAGCAGCTTTTCTAGCGGGAGTCCGGAAGAGACCCAGTACTTC; CDR3 protein: CASSFSSGSPEETQYF
D gene: -; J gene: TRBJ1-5; V gene: TRBV11-2; clone size: -; CDR3 DNA: TGTGCCAGCAGCTTAGGTGTACGGGACACCTTTCAGCCCCAGCATTTT; CDR3 protein: CASSLGVRDTFQPQHF
D gene: TRBD1; J gene: TRBJ2-1; V gene: TRBV6-5; clone size: -; CDR3 DNA: TGTGCCAGCAGCACAGGGGTCAATGAGCAGTTCTTC; CDR3 protein: CASSTGVNEQFF
D gene: TRBD1; J gene: TRBJ2-4; V gene: TRBV6-1; clone size: -; CDR3 DNA: TGTGCCAGCAGTGAAGCAGTTGGGACAGGGAAAAACATTCAGTACTTC; CDR3 protein: CASSEAVGTGKNIQYF
D gene: TRBD1; J gene: TRBJ1-4; V gene: TRBV6-5; clone size: -; CDR3 DNA: TGTGCCAGCAGTTACGGGACAGGGGATGAAAAACTGTTTTTT; CDR3 protein: CASSYGTGDEKLFF
D gene: TRBD1; J gene: TRBJ2-7; V gene: TRBV7-3; clone size: -; CDR3 DNA: TGTGCCAGCAGTCCCGGGACAGGGGGATACGAGCAGTACTTC; CDR3 protein: CASSPGTGGYEQYF
D gene: TRBD2; J gene: TRBJ2-1; V gene: TRBV19; clone size: -; CDR3 DNA: TGTGCCAGCGGGACTAGCGGGAGCTCCTACAATGAGCAGTTCTTC; CDR3 protein: CASGTSGSSYNEQFF
D gene: TRBD2; J gene: TRBJ2-1; V gene: TRBV20-1; clone size: -; CDR3 DNA: TGCAGTGCTAGTCCCTTTTTGGTAGCGGGGCCTTCCTACAATGAGCAGTTCTTC; CDR3 protein: CSASPFLVAGPSYNEQFF
D gene: TRBD1; J gene: TRBJ1-2; V gene: TRBV5-3; clone size: -; CDR3 DNA: TGTGCCAGAAGCTTTTATGGAGGGGGCAGAGGCTATGGCTACACCTTC; CDR3 protein: CARSFYGGGRGYGYTF
D gene: TRBD2; J gene: TRBJ2-5; V gene: TRBV29-1; clone size: -; CDR3 DNA: TGCAGCGTTGTCCCCCTAGCGGGAAGGAGCCAAGAGACCCAGTACTTC; CDR3 protein: CSVVPLAGRSQETQYF
D gene: -; J gene: TRBJ1-2; V gene: TRBV6-5; clone size: -; CDR3 DNA: TGTGCCAGCAGCCCGGGACGGGGCTATGGCTACACCTTC; CDR3 protein: CASSPGRGYGYTF
D gene: -; J gene: TRBJ2-1; V gene: TRBV24-1; clone size: -; CDR3 DNA: TGTGCCACCAGTGACCCAGTCCGAGGGATTGGGAATGAGCAGTTCTTC; CDR3 protein: CATSDPVRGIGNEQFF
D gene: -; J gene: TRBJ2-1; V gene: TRBV4-1; clone size: -; CDR3 DNA: TGCGCCAGCAGCGAACAGGAGTGGGCGTACAATGAGCAGTTCTTC; CDR3 protein: CASSEQEWAYNEQFF
D gene: -; J gene: TRBJ2-1; V gene: TRBV5-4; clone size: -; CDR3 DNA: TGTGCCAGCAGCTTCTACGGGAATGAGCAGTTCTTC; CDR3 protein: CASSFYGNEQFF
D gene: -; J gene: TRBJ1-4; V gene: TRBV3-1/TRBV3-2; clone size: -; CDR3 DNA: TGTGCCAGCAGCCAAGCGGTCTGGGTTAATGAAAAACTGTTTTTT; CDR3 protein: CASSQAVWVNEKLFF
D gene: -; J gene: TRBJ1-1; V gene: TRBV9; clone size: -; CDR3 DNA: TGTGCCAGCAGCGCTGGGGGCAGGGGAATATCTGAAGCTTTCTTT; CDR3 protein: CASSAGGRGISEAFF
D gene: -; J gene: TRBJ1-2; V gene: TRBV7-4; clone size: -; CDR3 DNA: TGTGCCAGCAGCAACGACAAGCCAAGGGACTATGGCTACACCTTC; CDR3 protein: CASSNDKPRDYGYTF
D gene: TRBD1; J gene: TRBJ1-1; V gene: TRBV25-1; clone size: -; CDR3 DNA: TGTGCCAGCAAACTACAGGGGGCTGGGGCTTTCTTT; CDR3 protein: CASKLQGAGAFF
D gene: -; J gene: TRBJ1-4; V gene: TRBV7-9; clone size: -; CDR3 DNA: TGTGCCAGCAGCCACCCCCGTGGATATTCGCATGAAAAACTGTTTTTT; CDR3 protein: CASSHPRGYSHEKLFF
D gene: -; J gene: TRBJ2-7; V gene: TRBV27; clone size: once; CDR3 DNA: TGTGCCAGCAGTTTGGACGGATACGAGCAGTACTTC; CDR3 protein: CASSLDGYEQYF
D gene: -; J gene: TRBJ2-5; V gene: TRBV6-5; clone size: -; CDR3 DNA: TGTGCCAGCAGTAAGGACTTGCTGAAACAAGAGACCCAGTACTTC; CDR3 protein: CASSKDLLKQETQYF
D gene: -; J gene: TRBJ1-2; V gene: TRBV21-1; clone size: -; CDR3 DNA: TGTGCCAGCAGCGGAACAGGGTTCTATGGCTACACCTTC; CDR3 protein: CASSGTGFYGYTF
D gene: TRBD1; J gene: TRBJ2-7; V gene: TRBV28; clone size: -; CDR3 DNA: TGTGCCAGCAGTAAACAGGGGAGTTCCTCCTACGAGCAGTACTTC; CDR3 protein: CASSKQGSSSYEQYF
D gene: -; J gene: TRBJ1-5; V gene: TRBV28; clone size: -; CDR3 DNA: TGTGCCAGCAGGAGCGGAGTAAATCAGCCCCAGCATTTT; CDR3 protein: CASRSGVNQPQHF
D gene: TRBD1; J gene: TRBJ2-7; V gene: TRBV15; clone size: -; CDR3 DNA: TGTGCCACCTCCATACCGGGACAGGGAGAGGAACAGTACTTC; CDR3 protein: CATSIPGQGEEQYF
D gene: TRBD1; J gene: TRBJ1-1; V gene: TRBV19; clone size: -; CDR3 DNA: TGTGCCAGTAGTACATTCAGGGGGCTGAACACTGAAGCTTTCTTT; CDR3 protein: CASSTFRGLNTEAFF
D gene: -; J gene: TRBJ1-1; V gene: TRBV27; clone size: -; CDR3 DNA: TGTGCCAGCAGTTTAACCCGCGGGTGGAACACTGAAGCTTTCTTT; CDR3 protein: CASSLTRGWNTEAFF
D gene: TRBD2; J gene: TRBJ2-1; V gene: TRBV4-1; clone size: -; CDR3 DNA: TGCGCCAGCAGCCAAGATGGGACTAGCGGGAGTAGAAGCGAGCAGTTCTTC; CDR3 protein: CASSQDGTSGSRSEQFF
D gene: -; J gene: TRBJ2-7; V gene: TRBV5-5; clone size: -; CDR3 DNA: TGTGCCAGCAGGACTCTGGGTCGAGGCTACGAGCAGTACTTC; CDR3 protein: CASRTLGRGYEQYF
D gene: -; J gene: TRBJ1-2; V gene: TRBV6-5; clone size: -; CDR3 DNA: TGTGCCAGCAGGATGAGGGTGGGGGGCCATGGCTACACCTTC; CDR3 protein: CASRMRVGGHGYTF
D gene: TRBD1; J gene: TRBJ2-5; V gene: TRBV10-1; clone size: -; CDR3 DNA: TGCGCCAGCAGTGAGTCACGGACAGGAGAGGAGACCCAGTACTTC; CDR3 protein: CASSESRTGEETQYF
D gene: TRBD2; J gene: TRBJ2-1; V gene: TRBV7-7; clone size: -; CDR3 DNA: TGTGCTAGCAGCTTAGGCGGGAGTGATGAGCAGTTCTTC; CDR3 protein: CASSLGGSDEQFF
D gene: -; J gene: TRBJ1-4; V gene: TRBV2; clone size: -; CDR3 DNA: TGTGCCAGCACTCAAGGGGTAAAGGGTGAAAAACTGTTTTTT; CDR3 protein: CASTQGVKGEKLFF
D gene: -; J gene: TRBJ2-1; V gene: TRBV11-2; clone size: -; CDR3 DNA: TGTGCCAGCAGCTTGCTAGCGTTGCGCAATGAGCAGTTCTTC; CDR3 protein: CASSLLALRNEQFF
D gene: -; J gene: TRBJ2-7; V gene: TRBV28; clone size: -; CDR3 DNA: TGTGCCAGCAGGCGGGCGCCTTCCTACGAGCAGTACTTC; CDR3 protein: CASRRAPSYEQYF
D gene: -; J gene: TRBJ1-2; V gene: TRBV11-2; clone size: -; CDR3 DNA: TGTGCCAGCAGCTTAGTAGGGGCTATTAACTATGGCTACACCTTC; CDR3 protein: CASSLVGAINYGYTF
D gene: -; J gene: TRBJ1-5; V gene: TRBV6-1; clone size: -; CDR3 DNA: TGTGCCAGCAGTGAAGTGGGTCGACTCAATCAGCCCCAGCATTTT; CDR3 protein: CASSEVGRLNQPQHF
D gene: -; J gene: TRBJ1-1; V gene: TRBV10-2; clone size: -; CDR3 DNA: TGCGCCAGCAGTTCTTCTAGGGACACTGAAGCTTTCTTT; CDR3 protein: CASSSSRDTEAFF
D gene: -; J gene: TRBJ1-1; V gene: TRBV3-1/TRBV3-2; clone size: -; CDR3 DNA: TGTGCCAGCAGCCGCGCAGCTGAAGCTTTCTTT; CDR3 protein: CASSRAAEAFF
D gene: -; J gene: TRBJ1-1; V gene: TRBV6-5; clone size: -; CDR3 DNA: TGTGCCAGTGGGACGAACACTGAAGCTTTCTTT; CDR3 protein: CASGTNTEAFF